The text below deals with one TCR beta chain. As yet, its antigen is unknown. Unique molecular identifiers were built into the TCR beta cDNA libraries. T cells numbering about 0.95 to 10 million yielded some 480,000 cDNA molecules. A single record per CDR3 protein comes from TCRdb applying MiXCR to the PCR reads. The repertoire holds around 700,000 distinct CDR3 sequences, with more than 50% as singletons. The V and J ends lost 1 base and 4 bases respectively, with 10 bases between them. The CDR3 sequence is 14 residues long. Germline loops: CDR1 SEHNR, CDR2 FQNEAQ (reference sequence). The data originate from a study of post-analysis software for immune sequencing data. Study in general: The cohort encompassed relapsing-remitting, secondary progressive and progressive-relapsing multiple sclerosis disease courses.

Study-level results: Same-batch samples co-clustered strongly by F measure. Relative to controls, patients had about five TRBV segments at higher frequency, with TRBV5-6, TRBV5-1 and TRBV20-1 among these.

The J gene is TRBJ1-2, the V gene TRBV7-9; D gene ambiguous. This TCR derives from a girl under 10 years old with multiple sclerosis. The material sequenced was blood. The CDR3 protein is CASSLVTDPYGYTF. DNA of the CDR3: TGTGCCAGCAGCTTAGTAACGGATCCCTATGGCTACACCTTC.